Presented here are 5 T cell receptor beta chains from one specimen sequenced in a study of T cell responses to AZD1222 COVID-19 vaccine. Some clones are missing from TCRdb's copy, which holds only in-frame ones; the method was immunoSEQ multiplex PCR. The profile shows 180,000 or so clones, around 90% of them singletons. The sequences come from peripheral blood, collected 28 days after the second AZD1222 dose. The receptors were gathered from an adult who received the AZD1222 COVID-19 vaccine.

The chain uses TRBV18 and TRBJ1-2, with unresolved D. Germline lookup yields CDR1 KGHSH and CDR2 LQKENI. V was trimmed by 2 bases and J by 8 bases, leaving 12 bases between them. CDR3 size: 13 residues. CDR3 in amino acids: CASSPFGPLGYTF. The CDR3, as DNA: TGTGCCAGCTCACCATTCGGACCCCTCGGCTACACCTTC.

This sequence joins TRBV1 and TRBJ2-7; the listed D gene, TRBD2, was not tested against the DNA. TRBV1 is given as a pseudogene. This CDR3 region has 14 residues. CDR3 sequence reads: CTSSLRTSGRVGYF. CDR3 DNA sequence: TGCACCAGCAGCCTCAGGACTAGCGGGAGGGTTGGGTACTTC.

The genes are TRBV28 and TRBJ1-1; 7 bases fit TRBD1. The germline gives CDR1 MDHEN, CDR2 SYDVKM. The V gene end was trimmed by 6 bases and the J gene end by 5 bases; junction bases not matched to a gene: 6. The CDR3 is made up of 13 amino acids. CDR3: CASRETGRTEAFF. CDR3 in DNA: TGTGCCAGCAGGGAGACAGGGCGGACTGAAGCTTTCTTT.

The J gene is TRBJ2-7, the V gene TRBV7-2, with D uncertain. Germline loops: CDR1 SGHTA, CDR2 FQGNSA. The CDR3 is 11 amino acids. V lost 6 bases, J lost 0 bases, and 3 bases lay in between. As DNA, the CDR3 is TGTGCCAGCAGTAACTCCTACGAGCAGTACTTC. Encoded protein: CASSNSYEQYF.

The gene calls are TRBV6-1 and TRBJ2-1, with D hard to call. The V end was cut by 0 bases, the J end by 1 base, with 7 bases between. This CDR3 contains 15 residues. Germline V gene data show CDR1 as MNHNS and CDR2 as SASEGT. The CDR3 loop reads CASSEALGSYNEQFF. CDR3 sequence (DNA): TGTGCCAGCAGTGAAGCGCTGGGATCCTACAATGAGCAGTTCTTC.